Each of the 12 T cell receptor beta chains below was sequenced from the same sample in a study of blood T cell repertoires in COVID-19 (dated by TCRdb to 2018 to 2021). Libraries were built with the immunoSEQ multiplex PCR assay. In TCRdb, the immuneACCESS table is reduced to in-frame sequences with V and J assigned. These tables do not hold every clone; where another copy was compared, an unresolved V gene accounts for under half, and the others remain unexplained. The sample profile shows roughly 460,000 clones; 85% to 90% of them were found once. The ten largest clones represent roughly 0.84% of the sample. The sample comprised peripheral blood. Receptors originate from a man aged 18-30 years with COVID-19, enrolled during active disease.

The chain employs TRBV18 and TRBJ1-2; D unclear. The CDR3 is 16 amino acids. V was clipped by 2 bases and J by 8 bases, with 21 bases between them. In germline, CDR1 is KGHSH, CDR2 LQKENI. The CDR3: CASSPTIGRRVEGYTF. In DNA, the CDR3 is TGTGCCAGCTCACCAACAATCGGGAGGAGAGTTGAAGGCTACACCTTC.

About this clone itself: A junction end diverges from the germline sequence, so it may reflect a read error. The chain joins TRBV9 to TRBJ2-7, with D possibly TRBD2 on 6 matching bases. CDR1 is SGDLS, CDR2 YYNGEE, per germline. This CDR3 spans 15 amino acids. This CDR3 reads CASSPNPGASEIPNF. For the CDR3, the DNA is TGTGCCAGCAGCCCCAATCCGGGAGCCTCTGAGATCCCCAATTTC. Together with reference TRBV9 and TRBJ2-7, the CDR3 gives the full variable domain: DSGVTQTPKHLITATGQRVTLRCSPRSGDLSVYWYQQSLDQGLQFLIQYYNGEERAKGNILERFSAQQFPDLHSELNLSSLELGDSALYFCASSPNPGASEIPNFGPGTRLTVT.

The chain joins TRBV6-5 to TRBJ1-2, with no clear D. Germline V gene sequence: CDR1 MNHEY, CDR2 SVGAGI. This CDR3 contains 14 residues. Trimming pared 6 bases from V and 0 bases from J, leaving 11 bases between. The CDR3, as DNA: TGTGCCAGCAGCCCAACGGTCTCTAACTATGGCTACACCTTC. Protein product: CASSPTVSNYGYTF.

The chain joins TRBV10-3 to TRBJ2-1; possible D gene TRBD2, 5 bases. Trimming removed 0 bases from V and 0 bases from J, with 9 bases in between. The germline gives CDR1 ENHRY, CDR2 SYGVKD. This CDR3 contains 16 residues. The CDR3 spells CAISESRARSYNEQFF. In DNA, the CDR3 is TGTGCCATCAGTGAGTCGAGGGCACGCTCCTACAATGAGCAGTTCTTC.

V usage is TRBV7-9 and J usage is TRBJ2-5; TRBD2 matches 7 bases. The CDR3 loop spans 15 amino acids. Germline V gene lookup returns CDR1 SEHNR and CDR2 FQNEAQ (reference sequence). The junction had 9 bases not matched to a gene; V was cut back by 3 bases and J by 5 bases. CDR3 sequence reads: CASSFGASGFETQYF. The DNA for the CDR3 is TGTGCCAGCAGCTTCGGGGCTAGCGGATTTGAGACCCAGTACTTC.

The chain combines TRBV5-5 with TRBJ2-6; perhaps TRBD1 as D (5 bases). V dropped 3 bases and J dropped 0 bases, with 7 bases sitting between them. The germline V gene encodes CDR1 SGHKS and CDR2 YYEKEE (reference sequence). The CDR3 loop spans 15 amino acids. Here the CDR3 reads CASSSDSSGANVLTF. For the CDR3, the DNA is TGTGCCAGCAGCTCCGACAGCTCTGGGGCCAACGTCCTGACTTTC.

This clone appeared a single time. The chain couples TRBV12-3 or TRBV12-4 to TRBJ2-2, with D tentatively TRBD2 (5 bases). The CDR3 has 13 residues. Between the trimmed V and J ends, which lost 4 bases and 5 bases, there was a span of 8 bases. As DNA, the CDR3 is TGTGCCAGCAGTTACGGGGAGACCGGGGAGCTGTTTTTT. The encoded protein is CASSYGETGELFF.

The rearrangement joins TRBV14 to TRBJ2-1; the D is unclear. The CDR3 is 15 amino acids. V was trimmed by 1 base and J by 2 bases, leaving 9 bases between them. The germline V gene has CDR1 SGHDN and CDR2 FVKESK. The CDR3 reads CASSQGLKAYNEQFF. In nucleotides, the CDR3 is TGTGCCAGCAGCCAAGGGCTGAAAGCCTACAATGAGCAGTTCTTC.

The genes are TRBV13 and TRBJ2-5; possibly TRBD2 for D (5 bases). Trimming took 4 bases from V and 5 from J, leaving 14 bases between them. Germline assignment: CDR1 PRHDT and CDR2 FYEKMQ (reference sequence). This CDR3 has 14 residues. In DNA, the CDR3 is TGTGCCAGCAGCTCCTCGGGGTCGCGGGAGACCCAGTACTTC. It specifies CASSSSGSRETQYF.

This clone occurred once. The chain uses TRBV13 and TRBJ2-1; 8 nucleotides line up with TRBD1. The CDR3 sequence is 15 residues long. The germline CDR1 and CDR2 sequences are PRHDT and FYEKMQ (reference sequence). The J segment lost 4 bases and the V segment lost 3 bases, leaving 5 bases of the junction unmatched. The CDR3 DNA reads TGTGCCAGCAGCTTTGAAGACAGGGGATACAATGAGCAGTTCTTC. This encodes CASSFEDRGYNEQFF.

This clone has just a few counts. The J gene is TRBJ1-2, the V gene TRBV24-1; the D is unclear. CDR1 is KGHDR, CDR2 SFDVKD, per germline. This CDR3 spans 17 amino acids. Trimming cost V 4 bases and J 1 base, with 18 bases left between them. The CDR3 DNA follows: TGTGCCACCAGTGAGGGAGGGCCATGGAGTTTTAACTATGGCTACACCTTC. Amino acids: CATSEGGPWSFNYGYTF.

J is TRBJ2-1 and V is TRBV10-2; the match to TRBD2 covers 11 bases. The germline gives CDR1 WSHSY, CDR2 SAAADI. The CDR3 has 18 amino acids. V was clipped by 6 bases and J by 0 bases; unmatched bases: 10. CDR3 bases: TGCGCCAGCAGACCTACCCCCGGGACTAGCGGCTCCTACAATGAGCAGTTCTTC. Protein product: CASRPTPGTSGSYNEQFF.